This T cell receptor (beta chain) was sequenced during a study of T-cell reconstitution after alpha-beta-depleted transplantation in children. A TCRbeta library incorporating unique molecular identifiers was prepared. TCRdb reprocessed the PCR reads with MiXCR, giving one entry per CDR3 protein. This sample has more than 300,000 distinct CDR3 sequences; under 20% occur once, and the top ten carry roughly two fifths. As regards this clonotype: Its specificity is unknown.

Study outcomes and limitations: High day-60 TCRbeta diversity in some patients came from surviving recipient T cells and thymic progenitors. There were reportedly several hundred expanded graft clones from which alpha-beta T cells came about two months after transplant. Newly produced T cells mostly provided counts and TCRbeta diversity after one year, as hyperexpanded clones declined.

The CDR3 covers 15 residues. CDR1 is PRHDT, CDR2 FYEKMQ, per germline (reference sequence). The V end lost 5 bases, the J end lost 4 bases, and 17 bases lay between the germline ends. The specimen comprised PBMCs, mostly from graft donor cells, sampled 360 days after TCRalphabeta/CD19-depleted stem cell transplant. The clonotype comes from a male patient aged 2-15 years who had a stem cell transplant for acute lymphoblastic leukemia, so the T cells may come from the graft donor. J is TRBJ1-2 and V is TRBV13, with D possibly matching TRBD1 (6 bases). The DNA for the CDR3 is TGTGCCAGCAGCCTACGGACAGATCTTTCCTATGGCTACACCTTC. The encoded protein is CASSLRTDLSYGYTF.